The 4 T cell receptor beta chains below come from one sample, sequenced in a study of T cell responses to AZD1222 COVID-19 vaccine. Here immunoSEQ multiplex PCR was the method, and the copy in TCRdb shows in-frame clones only, minus some. This sample carries 100,000 to 150,000 clones, roughly 91% of them seen once, and the ten largest clones take around 4.5%. The sample in question was peripheral blood, obtained on day 0 of MenACWY control vaccination. The origin of the receptors is an adult in good health.

J is TRBJ1-1 and V is TRBV19, with D possibly being TRBD1 (6 bases). The CDR3 loop spans 13 amino acids. Trimming removed 5 bases at V and 2 bases at J, with 9 bases between. The germline gives CDR1 LNHDA, CDR2 SQIVND (reference sequence). This chain's CDR3 is CASSQGHNTEAFF. The CDR3 DNA follows: TGTGCCAGTAGTCAGGGGCACAACACTGAAGCTTTCTTT. The entire variable domain, with the rest obtained from reference TRBV19 and TRBJ1-1, is as follows: DGGITQSPKYLFRKEGQNVTLSCEQNLNHDAMYWYRQDPGQGLRLIYYSQIVNDFQKGDIAEGYSVSREKKESFPLTVTSAQKNPTAFYLCASSQGHNTEAFFGQGTRLTVV.

CDR3 DNA: TGTGCCACCAGTGATCGGACAGGGGGCGGCGGGGAGCTGTTTTTT. It specifies CATSDRTGGGGELFF. The chain links TRBV24-1 to TRBJ2-2; 11 bases match TRBD1. Unmatched junction bases numbered 3, after V lost 3 bases and J lost 7 bases. Germline V gene sequence: CDR1 KGHDR, CDR2 SFDVKD. The CDR3 is 15 amino acids.

This chain uses TRBV27 with TRBJ1-5; 7 nucleotides match TRBD1. Germline values: CDR1 MNHEY, CDR2 SMNVEV (reference sequence). The V gene end was trimmed by 4 bases and the J gene end by 6 bases; junction bases not matched to a gene: 6. CDR3 length equals 14 residues. CDR3 nucleotides: TGTGCCAGCAGTTCCGAGGGGGCCGGTCAGCCCCAGCATTTT. It codes for CASSSEGAGQPQHF.

This chain links TRBV6-2 or TRBV6-3 with TRBJ1-2; D gene ambiguous. There are 14 residues in the CDR3. Trimming pared 6 bases from V and 7 bases from J, leaving 18 bases between. CDR1 is MNHEY and CDR2 is SVGEGT in the germline V gene. CDR3 nucleotides: TGTGCCAGCAGCTTCTTTCCGGTCGGGCTTGGCTACACCTTC. Its translation: CASSFFPVGLGYTF.